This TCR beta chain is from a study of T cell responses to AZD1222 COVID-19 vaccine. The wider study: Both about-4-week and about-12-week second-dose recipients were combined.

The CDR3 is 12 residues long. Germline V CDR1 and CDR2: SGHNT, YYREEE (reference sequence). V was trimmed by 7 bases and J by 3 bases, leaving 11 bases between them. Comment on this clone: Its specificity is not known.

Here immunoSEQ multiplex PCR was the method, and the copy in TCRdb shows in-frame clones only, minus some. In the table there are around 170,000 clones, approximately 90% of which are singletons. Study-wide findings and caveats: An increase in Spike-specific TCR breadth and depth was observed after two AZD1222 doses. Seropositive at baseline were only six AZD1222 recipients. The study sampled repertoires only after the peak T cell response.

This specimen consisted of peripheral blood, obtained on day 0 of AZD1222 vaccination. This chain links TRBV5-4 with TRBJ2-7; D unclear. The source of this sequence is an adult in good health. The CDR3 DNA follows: TGTGCCAGCTCGAAGGAAGGCTACGAGCAGTACTTC. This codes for CASSKEGYEQYF.